Listed below are T cell receptor beta chains from one sample, sequenced in a study of blood T cell repertoires in COVID-19. TCRdb keeps only in-frame clones here, not all; method: immunoSEQ multiplex PCR. Here the sample spans a few hundred thousand clones, approximately 86% being singletons. Specimen: peripheral blood. The receptors come from a woman aged 55-69 years with COVID-19, enrolled during active disease. The CDR3 runs from the conserved cysteine through the conserved F or W. A D gene is named only where the DNA matches it firmly. Clone size is given for some rows only: seen once, a few or many times, or a class if the clone is expanded.

J: TRBJ1-2
V: TRBV11-2
D: NA
size: NA
DNA: TGTGCCAGCAGCTTTATTACAGCCAACTATGGCTACACCTTC
CDR3: CASSFITANYGYTF

J: TRBJ1-2
V: TRBV7-3
D: TRBD1
size: NA
DNA: TGTGCCAGCAGCTTGGGGAACAGGGGCGCTAACTATGGCTACACCTTC
CDR3: CASSLGNRGANYGYTF

J: TRBJ2-3
V: TRBV6-5
D: TRBD2
size: NA
DNA: TGTGCCAGCAGTTACCTAGCGGGGAGCACAGATACGCAGTATTTT
CDR3: CASSYLAGSTDTQYF

J: TRBJ2-3
V: TRBV29-1
D: TRBD2
size: NA
DNA: TGCAGCGTCTTCGGACTAGCGGGGGGCCCAGATACGCAGTATTTT
CDR3: CSVFGLAGGPDTQYF

J: TRBJ1-5
V: TRBV30
D: TRBD1
size: NA
DNA: TGTGCCTGCTCGGACAGGGTCTTGAGCCAGCCCCAGCATTTT
CDR3: CACSDRVLSQPQHF

J: TRBJ2-7
V: TRBV6-5
D: NA
size: NA
DNA: TGTGCCAGCAGACGCGCCCAGGTTTCCTACGAGCAGTACTTC
CDR3: CASRRAQVSYEQYF

J: TRBJ2-5
V: TRBV10-3
D: TRBD1
size: NA
DNA: TGTGCCATCAGTGATTTAACCGGGACAGGGGCAAAAGAGACCCAGTACTTC
CDR3: CAISDLTGTGAKETQYF

J: TRBJ2-3
V: TRBV9
D: TRBD2
size: NA
DNA: TGTGCCAGCAGCGTAGGGACTAGCGGGGCCCATACGCAGTATTTT
CDR3: CASSVGTSGAHTQYF

J: TRBJ1-3
V: TRBV2
D: NA
size: NA
DNA: TGTGCCAGCAGGAGAACAGGCGACTCTGGAAACACCATATATTTT
CDR3: CASRRTGDSGNTIYF

J: TRBJ2-7
V: TRBV5-1
D: TRBD1
size: NA
DNA: TGCGCCAGCAGCCCGGGACAGGGGGCCTACGAGCAGTACTTC
CDR3: CASSPGQGAYEQYF

J: TRBJ2-1
V: TRBV11-3
D: TRBD2
size: NA
DNA: TGTGCCAGCAGCCCGAGACTAGCGGGGGAGTCCTTAGGGTTCTTC
CDR3: CASSPRLAGESLGFF

J: TRBJ2-5
V: TRBV3-1/TRBV3-2
D: TRBD2
size: NA
DNA: TGTGCCAGCAGCCCCACACAGGACCTAGCGGGGTCCCCGGAGCGGTTGTACTTC
CDR3: CASSPTQDLAGSPERLYF

J: TRBJ2-3
V: TRBV4-3
D: TRBD2
size: NA
DNA: TGCGCCAGCAGCCCAGGGAGGGCCTGGGTAGATACGCAGTATTTT
CDR3: CASSPGRAWVDTQYF

J: TRBJ1-1
V: TRBV19
D: NA
size: NA
DNA: TGTGCCAGTAGTATAGAGGGGCAGGGGGCTTTCTTT
CDR3: CASSIEGQGAFF

J: TRBJ1-2
V: TRBV5-1
D: TRBD1
size: NA
DNA: TGCGCCAGCAGCATTGACAGGGTTGGCTACACCTTC
CDR3: CASSIDRVGYTF

J: TRBJ2-1
V: TRBV2
D: TRBD1
size: NA
DNA: TGTGCCAGCACCTCGGGACAGGGGAGGAGTGAGCAGTTCTTC
CDR3: CASTSGQGRSEQFF

J: TRBJ1-6
V: TRBV5-4
D: NA
size: NA
DNA: TGTGCCAGCAGCCCGGACAGCTCCTATAATTCACCCCTCCACTTT
CDR3: CASSPDSSYNSPLHF

J: TRBJ1-1
V: TRBV10-3
D: NA
size: NA
DNA: TGTGCCAACAGTCCTGGGGCTAACACTGAAGCTTTCTTT
CDR3: CANSPGANTEAFF

J: TRBJ1-2
V: TRBV29-1
D: NA
size: few
DNA: TGCAGCGTTGCCCGGGGGACGGGGGAAGGCGGCTACACCTTC
CDR3: CSVARGTGEGGYTF

J: TRBJ2-3
V: TRBV6-5
D: TRBD2
size: NA
DNA: TGTGCCAGCAGAGTTAGCGGGGTCGTAGATACGCAGTATTTT
CDR3: CASRVSGVVDTQYF

J: TRBJ2-7
V: TRBV4-1
D: TRBD1
size: NA
DNA: TGCGCCAGCAGCCAAGGTGGACAGGCCCCCTACGAGCAGTACTTC
CDR3: CASSQGGQAPYEQYF

J: TRBJ2-7
V: TRBV7-9
D: TRBD2
size: NA
DNA: TGTGCCAGCAGCTCAGGCAGGAGCGGGGGGTTCTACGAGCAGTACTTC
CDR3: CASSSGRSGGFYEQYF

J: TRBJ2-3
V: TRBV19
D: TRBD2
size: NA
DNA: TGTGCCAGTACCCCTAGCGGGGGACCTAGCACAGATACGCAGTATTTT
CDR3: CASTPSGGPSTDTQYF

J: TRBJ2-1
V: TRBV6-5
D: TRBD1
size: few
DNA: TGTGCCAGCCTTCAGACAGGGAGCTCCTACAATGAGCAGTTCTTC
CDR3: CASLQTGSSYNEQFF

J: TRBJ1-2
V: TRBV18
D: TRBD1
size: NA
DNA: TGTGCCAGCTCACCACCCAAGACAGGGGTAGCCTATGGCTACACCTTC
CDR3: CASSPPKTGVAYGYTF

J: TRBJ1-1
V: TRBV7-8
D: TRBD1
size: NA
DNA: TGTGCCAGCAGCTTAACAAGACAGGGTCGGGACACTGAAGCTTTCTTT
CDR3: CASSLTRQGRDTEAFF

J: TRBJ1-2
V: TRBV28
D: TRBD1
size: NA
DNA: TGTGCCAGCAGCTATCAGGGGGGTCGGGCCTATGGCTACACCTTC
CDR3: CASSYQGGRAYGYTF

J: TRBJ2-7
V: TRBV27
D: NA
size: NA
DNA: TGTGCCAGCAGTAAGACCCCCGCGACAGAGAGCTCCTACGAGCAGTACTTC
CDR3: CASSKTPATESSYEQYF

J: TRBJ1-2
V: TRBV30
D: TRBD1
size: NA
DNA: TGTGCCTGGAGGGGGGCAGGGGGCGAAAATGGCTACACCTTC
CDR3: CAWRGAGGENGYTF

J: TRBJ2-4
V: TRBV18
D: TRBD1
size: NA
DNA: TGTGCCAGCTCACCTTTCCTCCGGGACAGGGGATCCAAAAACATTCAGTACTTC
CDR3: CASSPFLRDRGSKNIQYF

J: TRBJ2-2
V: TRBV10-3
D: NA
size: NA
DNA: TGTGCCATCAGTGATGTCAGTTCGAACACCGGGGAGCTGTTTTTT
CDR3: CAISDVSSNTGELFF

J: TRBJ2-7
V: TRBV4-3
D: TRBD2
size: NA
DNA: TGCGCCAGCAGCCCCTCGGGGGGTAGCGGAGTCTACGAGCAGTACTTC
CDR3: CASSPSGGSGVYEQYF

J: TRBJ1-1
V: TRBV6-2/TRBV6-3
D: TRBD1
size: few
DNA: TGTGCCAGCAGTCACAGGGGTCTACCGGCTGAAGCTTTCTTT
CDR3: CASSHRGLPAEAFF

J: TRBJ1-2
V: TRBV13
D: TRBD1
size: NA
DNA: TGTGCCAGCAGCTTAGGCGGGGACAGGGCTTACTATGGCTACACCTTC
CDR3: CASSLGGDRAYYGYTF